A selection of T cell receptor beta chains follows, all from one sample in a study of vaccination and CD4 T cells after COVID-19. One entry per CDR3 protein results from TCRdb running MiXCR on the PCR reads. The table shows some 10,000 distinct CDR3 sequences, with around 45% occurring only once. For these TCRs, the target antigens are not known. Sequencing used cultured CD4+ T cells from blood, obtained after SARS-CoV-2 vaccination. The receptor set was obtained from a human donor with COVID-19. CDR3s include the opening cysteine and the closing phenylalanine or tryptophan. The order of the fields is clone size, J gene, V gene, D gene, CDR3 DNA, CDR3 protein. The D gene is left open where the match is weak. Size is stated for part of the rows, as once, few or many counts, or as a class when the clone is expanded.

abundance: few; j_gene: TRBJ2-7; v_gene: TRBV7-2; d_gene: -; CDR3nt: TGTGCCAGCAGCGGTAGGGGGGGCGCGCGCGAGCAGTACTTC; CDR3aa: CASSGRGGAREQYF
abundance: -; j_gene: TRBJ1-1; v_gene: TRBV7-9; d_gene: -; CDR3nt: TGTGCCAGCAGCAAACAGGGTCGGAACACTGAAGCTTTCTTT; CDR3aa: CASSKQGRNTEAFF
abundance: -; j_gene: TRBJ1-3; v_gene: TRBV20-1; d_gene: TRBD1; CDR3nt: TGCAGTGCCAGCGACAGGGGAACAAGCTCTGGAAACACCATATATTTT; CDR3aa: CSASDRGTSSGNTIYF
abundance: hyperexpanded; j_gene: TRBJ1-2; v_gene: TRBV6-5; d_gene: TRBD1; CDR3nt: TGTGCCAGCAGTTACGGACAGGGCCGACATACTAACTATGGCTACACCTTC; CDR3aa: CASSYGQGRHTNYGYTF
abundance: -; j_gene: TRBJ1-4; v_gene: TRBV6-1; d_gene: -; CDR3nt: TGTGCCAGCAGCGGCAGGATTTATGAAAAACTGTTTTTT; CDR3aa: CASSGRIYEKLFF
abundance: -; j_gene: TRBJ2-5; v_gene: TRBV5-4; d_gene: TRBD2; CDR3nt: TGTGCCAGCAGCTCGAGCGGGGGGCAAGAGACCCAGTACTTC; CDR3aa: CASSSSGGQETQYF
abundance: -; j_gene: TRBJ2-7; v_gene: TRBV2; d_gene: TRBD2; CDR3nt: TGTGCCACTGGTTCAAGCGGGGGGGCCGGCGAGCAGTACTTC; CDR3aa: CATGSSGGAGEQYF
abundance: few; j_gene: TRBJ2-7; v_gene: TRBV12-3/TRBV12-4; d_gene: TRBD1; CDR3nt: TGTGCCAGCACCAGACAGGGCTACGAGCAGTACTTC; CDR3aa: CASTRQGYEQYF
abundance: -; j_gene: TRBJ2-5; v_gene: TRBV7-2; d_gene: -; CDR3nt: TGTGCCAGCAGCTCCAAAACCAGGGCTGAGACCCAGTACTTC; CDR3aa: CASSSKTRAETQYF
abundance: few; j_gene: TRBJ2-7; v_gene: TRBV28; d_gene: -; CDR3nt: TGTGCCAGCACTAATGGAGGGACACCTCTGGAGCAGTACTTC; CDR3aa: CASTNGGTPLEQYF
abundance: -; j_gene: TRBJ1-6; v_gene: TRBV2; d_gene: TRBD1; CDR3nt: TGTGCCAGCATTTTCGACAGGGGGCAGAGGTCCTATAATTCACCCCTCCACTTT; CDR3aa: CASIFDRGQRSYNSPLHF
abundance: few; j_gene: TRBJ2-3; v_gene: TRBV6-1; d_gene: -; CDR3nt: TGTGCCTCCCAGGGAACGGGGACGCAGTATTTT; CDR3aa: CASQGTGTQYF
abundance: once; j_gene: TRBJ1-1; v_gene: TRBV18; d_gene: -; CDR3nt: TGTGCCAGCTCACCGAACACTGAAGCTTTCTTT; CDR3aa: CASSPNTEAFF
abundance: few; j_gene: TRBJ1-2; v_gene: TRBV6-1; d_gene: -; CDR3nt: TGTGCCAGCAGCCAATCGGGACAATTCTATGGCTACACCTTC; CDR3aa: CASSQSGQFYGYTF
abundance: -; j_gene: TRBJ1-2; v_gene: TRBV5-1; d_gene: TRBD1; CDR3nt: TGCGCCAGCAGCTTAAGTACAGGGGGGACAAACTATGGCTACACCTTC; CDR3aa: CASSLSTGGTNYGYTF